This TCR beta chain was captured in a study of CD4 and CD8 cells across lung adenocarcinoma regions. Localized lung adenocarcinoma, a non-small cell lung cancer, affected the donors. V lost 7 bases, J lost 3 bases, and 15 bases stayed unmatched. The CDR3 totals 17 residues. CDR1 is SEHNR and CDR2 is FQNEAQ in the germline V gene (reference sequence). TCRdb passed the PCR reads through MiXCR, listing each CDR3 protein once. The top ten clones hold about 95% of a sample with about 7,300 distinct CDR3 sequences, less than 55% of them seen once. The source material was CD8+ T cells from the center of a lung tumor. The chain joins TRBV7-9 to TRBJ2-5, with TRBD1 matching 9 bases. This clonotype was sampled from a male donor with lung adenocarcinoma. The CD4 and CD8 labels of this study may be unreliable. CDR3 region: CASTLTTYRGPKETQYF. CDR3 sequence (DNA): TGTGCCAGCACCCTAACGACCTACAGGGGGCCGAAAGAGACCCAGTACTTC.